This T cell receptor (beta chain) is from a study of blood T cells in healthy people across ages. Study-wide background: Template-switching capture recovered about one barcoded beta molecule per two T cells.

Study-level points and caveats: Estimated diversity across one million T cells was deemed an underestimate.

For the second PCR, which ran for 7 to 11 cycles, a sample-barcoded 5' primer and a J-beta primer mix were used. A tag from a template-switch adaptor with 12 random nucleotides marked each cDNA molecule. TCRdb used MiXCR to reprocess the 5' RACE reads, holding one entry per CDR3 protein. The sample records 780,000 or so distinct CDR3 sequences, around a quarter being singletons. The sample holds a few counts of this clonotype. What it binds is not known. These data are also associated with another study on T cells of mothers and their children. That work contributes: Overlap in related mother-child pairs always slightly exceeded unrelated pairs, never significantly.

What was sequenced was blood. The sequence derives from a boy aged 10-17 years in good health.

This CDR3 reads CASSQDTYGYTF. CDR3 nucleotide sequence: TGTGCCAGCAGCCAGGACACCTATGGCTACACCTTC. This sequence joins TRBV6-2 or TRBV6-3 and TRBJ1-2, with D perhaps TRBD1 (5 bases). CDR3 length equals 12 residues. Germline-derived CDR1 and CDR2 are MNHEY and SVGEGT. V was clipped by 6 bases and J by 4 bases, with 9 bases between them.